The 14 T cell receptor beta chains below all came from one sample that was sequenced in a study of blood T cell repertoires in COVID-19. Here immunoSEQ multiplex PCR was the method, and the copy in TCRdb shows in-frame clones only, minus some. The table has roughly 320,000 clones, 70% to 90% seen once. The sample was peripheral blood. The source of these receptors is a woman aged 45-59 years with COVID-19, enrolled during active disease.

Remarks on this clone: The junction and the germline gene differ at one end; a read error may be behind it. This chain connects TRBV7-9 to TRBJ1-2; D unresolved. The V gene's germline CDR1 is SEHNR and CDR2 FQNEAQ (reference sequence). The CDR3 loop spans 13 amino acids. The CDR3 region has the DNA TGTGCCAGCAGCTTGCTTGGAACAGCAGAAGCAATTTTC. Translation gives CASSLLGTAEAIF.

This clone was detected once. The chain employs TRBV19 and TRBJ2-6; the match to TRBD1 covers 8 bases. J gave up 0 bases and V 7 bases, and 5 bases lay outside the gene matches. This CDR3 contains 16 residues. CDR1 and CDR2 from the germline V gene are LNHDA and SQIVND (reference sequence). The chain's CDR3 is CASTSGTGSGANVLTF. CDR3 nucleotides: TGTGCCAGTACCTCCGGGACAGGCTCTGGGGCCAACGTCCTGACTTTC.

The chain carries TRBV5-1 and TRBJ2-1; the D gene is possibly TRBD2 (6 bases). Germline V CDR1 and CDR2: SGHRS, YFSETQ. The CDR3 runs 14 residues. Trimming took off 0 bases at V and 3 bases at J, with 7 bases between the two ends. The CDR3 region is CASSLEAGYNEQFF. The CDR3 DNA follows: TGCGCCAGCAGCTTGGAAGCGGGCTACAATGAGCAGTTCTTC.

The CDR3 here is CAWKQQGSRGYTF. The CDR3 coding sequence is TGTGCCTGGAAACAACAGGGGAGTAGGGGCTACACCTTC. This chain links TRBV30 with TRBJ1-2, with 7 bases that match TRBD1. This CDR3 spans 13 amino acids. Germline values: CDR1 GTSNPN, CDR2 SVGIG (reference sequence). V dropped 4 bases and J dropped 8; count of bases not matched to a gene: 10.

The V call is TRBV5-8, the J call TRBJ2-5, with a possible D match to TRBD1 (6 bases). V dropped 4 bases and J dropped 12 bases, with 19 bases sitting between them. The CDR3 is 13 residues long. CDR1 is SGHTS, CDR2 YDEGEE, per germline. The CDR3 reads CASSLGLGASKYF. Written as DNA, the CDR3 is TGTGCCAGCAGCCTGGGGTTGGGGGCCTCTAAGTACTTC.

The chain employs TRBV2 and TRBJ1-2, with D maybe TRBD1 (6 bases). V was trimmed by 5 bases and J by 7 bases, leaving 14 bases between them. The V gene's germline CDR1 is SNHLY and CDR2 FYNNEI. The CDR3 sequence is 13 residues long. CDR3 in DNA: TGTGCCAGCAGTATAACAGGGATGGGTGGCTACACCTTC. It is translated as CASSITGMGGYTF. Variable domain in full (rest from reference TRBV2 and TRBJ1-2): EPEVTQTPSHQVTQMGQEVILRCVPISNHLYFYWYRQILGQKVEFLVSFYNNEISEKSEIFDDQFSVERPDGSNFTLKIRSTKLEDSAMYFCASSITGMGGYTFGSGTRLTVV.

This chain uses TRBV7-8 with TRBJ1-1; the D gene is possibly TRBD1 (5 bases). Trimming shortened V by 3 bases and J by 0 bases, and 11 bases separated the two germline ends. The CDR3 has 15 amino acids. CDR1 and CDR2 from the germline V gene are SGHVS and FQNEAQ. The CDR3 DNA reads TGTGCCAGCAGCTTCCAGGGCCTGATGAACACTGAAGCTTTCTTT. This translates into CASSFQGLMNTEAFF.

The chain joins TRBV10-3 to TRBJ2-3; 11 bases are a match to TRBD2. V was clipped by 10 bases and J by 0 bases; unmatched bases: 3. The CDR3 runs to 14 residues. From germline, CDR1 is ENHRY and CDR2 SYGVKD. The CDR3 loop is CATRTSGSTDTQYF. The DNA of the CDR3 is TGTGCCACTAGGACTAGCGGGAGCACAGATACGCAGTATTTT.

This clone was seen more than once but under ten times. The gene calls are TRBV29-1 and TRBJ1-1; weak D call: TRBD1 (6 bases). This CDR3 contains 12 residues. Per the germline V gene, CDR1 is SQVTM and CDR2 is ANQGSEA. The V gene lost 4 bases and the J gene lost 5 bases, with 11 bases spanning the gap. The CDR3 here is CSVVRGRTEAFF. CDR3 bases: TGCAGCGTTGTTAGGGGGAGAACTGAAGCTTTCTTT.

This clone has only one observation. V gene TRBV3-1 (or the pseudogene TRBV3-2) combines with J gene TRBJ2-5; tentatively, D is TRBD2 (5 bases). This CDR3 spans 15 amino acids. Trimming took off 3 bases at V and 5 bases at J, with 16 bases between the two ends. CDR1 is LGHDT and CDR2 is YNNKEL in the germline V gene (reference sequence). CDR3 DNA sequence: TGTGCCAGCAGCCAGACGGGGAGAACAGCGGAGACCCAGTACTTC. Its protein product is CASSQTGRTAETQYF.

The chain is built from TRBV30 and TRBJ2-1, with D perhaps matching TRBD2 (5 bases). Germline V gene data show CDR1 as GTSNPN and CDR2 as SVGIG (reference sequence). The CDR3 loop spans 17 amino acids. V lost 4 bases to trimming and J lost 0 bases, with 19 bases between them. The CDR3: CAWIGGPTVSSYNEQFF. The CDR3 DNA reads TGTGCCTGGATAGGCGGGCCAACTGTGAGCTCCTACAATGAGCAGTTCTTC.

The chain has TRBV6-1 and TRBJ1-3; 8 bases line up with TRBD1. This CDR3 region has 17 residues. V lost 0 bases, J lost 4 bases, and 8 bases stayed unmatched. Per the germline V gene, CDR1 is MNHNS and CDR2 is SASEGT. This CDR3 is CASSEAIDRGRGNTIYF. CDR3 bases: TGTGCCAGCAGTGAAGCGATAGACAGGGGAAGGGGAAACACCATATATTTT.

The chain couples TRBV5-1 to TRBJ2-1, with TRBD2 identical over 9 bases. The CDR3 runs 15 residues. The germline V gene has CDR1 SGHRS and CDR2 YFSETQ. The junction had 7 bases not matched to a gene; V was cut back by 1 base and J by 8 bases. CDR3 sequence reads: CASSLPAGGRDEQFF. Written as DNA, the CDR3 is TGCGCCAGCAGCTTGCCCGCGGGAGGGCGGGATGAGCAGTTCTTC.

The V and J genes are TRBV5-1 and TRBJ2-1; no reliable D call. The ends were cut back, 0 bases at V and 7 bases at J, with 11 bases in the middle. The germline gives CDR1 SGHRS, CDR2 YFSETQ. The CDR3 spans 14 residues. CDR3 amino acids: CASSLEGTGNEQFF. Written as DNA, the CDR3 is TGCGCCAGCAGCTTGGAAGGCACGGGTAATGAGCAGTTCTTC.